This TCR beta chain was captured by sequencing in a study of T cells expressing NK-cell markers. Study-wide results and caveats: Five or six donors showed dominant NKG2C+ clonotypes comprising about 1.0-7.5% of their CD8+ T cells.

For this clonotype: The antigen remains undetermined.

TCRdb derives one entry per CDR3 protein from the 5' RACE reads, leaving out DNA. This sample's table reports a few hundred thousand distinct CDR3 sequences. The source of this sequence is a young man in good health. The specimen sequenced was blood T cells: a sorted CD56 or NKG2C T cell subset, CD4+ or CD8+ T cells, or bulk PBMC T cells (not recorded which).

The CDR3 sequence is CASSHDAGRSGELFF. The rearrangement uses TRBV7-2 and TRBJ2-2; TCRdb outputs TRBD2, but without DNA this stays unchecked. Germline V gene lookup returns CDR1 SGHTA and CDR2 FQGNSA. This CDR3 spans 15 amino acids.